This paragraph covers one T cell receptor (delta chain) sequence. Its antigen is unknown. The protein that TCRdb holds for this DNA derives from a much larger clone and differs from the translated DNA at residue 12, which likely indicates a read error; the protein shown here is translated from the DNA. Distinct nucleotide sequences in the sample also encode this CDR3. TCRdb re-processed the multiplex PCR reads using CATT. The sample lists roughly 1,100 delta-chain clones, around 1.5% seen once, with around 64% in the top ten. This CDR3 contains 23 residues. Trimming stripped 1 base from V and 0 bases from J, with 35 bases between. Germline V gene data show CDR1 as GEAIGNYY and CDR2 as EKD. The entry originates in a study of gamma delta lymphoproliferative disorders and STAT genes. Across the study: Gamma-chain libraries were built from at least 50 ng of genomic DNA with the LymphoTrack Dx TCRG Assay. General study points: Nearly all major patient gamma and delta clonotypes were public. Gamma repertoires grouped patients separately from controls; delta repertoires showed no separation.

Sequencing used genomic DNA taken from PBMCs of patients and controls. This receptor was identified in a human donor in good health. Input material: blood. This chain links TRDV2 with TRDJ1; the D gene is possibly TRDD3 (5 bases). For the CDR3, the DNA is TGTGCCTGTGACACACGTGGGGCAATTACTGGAGAAGCCAGGCCCCCAAACACCGATAAACTCATCTTT. Amino acid sequence: CACDTRGAITGEARPPNTDKLIF.